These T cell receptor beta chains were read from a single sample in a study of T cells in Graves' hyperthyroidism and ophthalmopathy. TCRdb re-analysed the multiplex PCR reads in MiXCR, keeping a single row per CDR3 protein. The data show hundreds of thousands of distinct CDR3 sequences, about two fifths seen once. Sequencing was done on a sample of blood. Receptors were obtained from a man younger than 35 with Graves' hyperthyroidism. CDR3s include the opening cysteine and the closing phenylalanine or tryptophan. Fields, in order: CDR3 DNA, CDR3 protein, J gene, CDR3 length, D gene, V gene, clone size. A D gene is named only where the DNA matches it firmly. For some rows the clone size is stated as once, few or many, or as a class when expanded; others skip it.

DNA: TGTGCCAGCAGCTTAATCCCGGGGCGTAGCTATGGCTACACCTTC
CDR3: CASSLIPGRSYGYTF
J: TRBJ1-2
length: 15
D: .
V: TRBV7-9
size: many

DNA: TGTGCCAGCAGTGCCGACTCTCGACGGAACTACGAGCAGTGCTTC
CDR3: CASSADSRRNYEQCF
J: TRBJ2-7
length: 15
D: .
V: TRBV25-1
size: .

DNA: TGCAGTGCTAGAGATCAAGGTCTCGAGACCCAGTACTTC
CDR3: CSARDQGLETQYF
J: TRBJ2-5
length: 13
D: .
V: TRBV20-1
size: few

DNA: TGTGCCAGCAGGAACAGGGGACCCTACGAGCAGTACTTC
CDR3: CASRNRGPYEQYF
J: TRBJ2-7
length: 13
D: TRBD1
V: TRBV11-2
size: .

DNA: TGTGCCAGCAGCGCCGTTGGGGGGACCGGGGAGACCCAGTACTTC
CDR3: CASSAVGGTGETQYF
J: TRBJ2-5
length: 15
D: .
V: TRBV2
size: .

DNA: TGTGCCAGCAGCCCCGAGGCAGCTGAAGCTTTCTTT
CDR3: CASSPEAAEAFF
J: TRBJ1-1
length: 12
D: .
V: TRBV7-2
size: .

DNA: TGCAGTGAATGGGAGACAGGGAAATATGGCTACACCTTC
CDR3: CSEWETGKYGYTF
J: TRBJ1-2
length: 13
D: TRBD1
V: TRBV29-1
size: .

DNA: TGTGCCAGCAGCACCCGACAGAATCAGCCCCAGCATTTT
CDR3: CASSTRQNQPQHF
J: TRBJ1-5
length: 13
D: .
V: TRBV5-6
size: .

DNA: TGCGCCAGCAGACCCGGGGACAGGGATAATTCACCCCTCCACTTT
CDR3: CASRPGDRDNSPLHF
J: TRBJ1-6
length: 15
D: TRBD1
V: TRBV4-3
size: .

DNA: TGTGCCAGCAGTTCAATACAGGGGGCGGATGAAAAACTGTTTTTT
CDR3: CASSSIQGADEKLFF
J: TRBJ1-4
length: 15
D: TRBD1
V: TRBV11-2
size: .

DNA: TGTGCCAGCAGTTACGAATGGGGGACGGATCAGCCCCAGCATTTT
CDR3: CASSYEWGTDQPQHF
J: TRBJ1-5
length: 15
D: .
V: TRBV6-5
size: .

DNA: TGTGCCAGCAGTGAATTGGGACAGGTGAACACTGAAGCTTTCTTT
CDR3: CASSELGQVNTEAFF
J: TRBJ1-1
length: 15
D: TRBD1
V: TRBV2
size: many

DNA: TGCAGTGCTAGGCCGGGACTAGCGGGAGGGTCCGAGCAGTACTTC
CDR3: CSARPGLAGGSEQYF
J: TRBJ2-7
length: 15
D: TRBD2
V: TRBV20-1
size: few

DNA: TGTGCCAGCAGCTTGGGGGGCGGAGAGCAGTACTTC
CDR3: CASSLGGGEQYF
J: TRBJ2-7
length: 12
D: .
V: TRBV7-9
size: many

DNA: TGTGCCAGCAATCCAGGGGCGGATCAGCCCCAGCATTTT
CDR3: CASNPGADQPQHF
J: TRBJ1-5
length: 13
D: .
V: TRBV2
size: many

DNA: TGCAGTGCTAGAGGGCTAAAGGGACAGTCAAAGAATCAGCCCCAGCATTTT
CDR3: CSARGLKGQSKNQPQHF
J: TRBJ1-5
length: 17
D: TRBD1
V: TRBV20-1
size: few

DNA: TGCAGTGCTAGGACAGGTGGGACCCAAGAGACCCAGTACTTC
CDR3: CSARTGGTQETQYF
J: TRBJ2-5
length: 14
D: .
V: TRBV20-1
size: .

DNA: TGTGCCAGCAGCTTATGGTGGGCCCAAGGGGAGCAGTACTTC
CDR3: CASSLWWAQGEQYF
J: TRBJ2-7
length: 14
D: .
V: TRBV7-2
size: .

DNA: TGTGCCAGTAGCGACGAAATGTTTGGGTTTGAAGGCTACACCTTC
CDR3: CASSDEMFGFEGYTF
J: TRBJ1-2
length: 15
D: .
V: TRBV19
size: many

DNA: TGTGCCAGCAGTGCACAGGGCTCCGAGCAGTACTTC
CDR3: CASSAQGSEQYF
J: TRBJ2-7
length: 12
D: .
V: TRBV12-3/TRBV12-4
size: many

DNA: TGTGCCAGCAGCCTCAGAGAGGGCCTGGCGGAAGCTTTCTTT
CDR3: CASSLREGLAEAFF
J: TRBJ1-1
length: 14
D: .
V: TRBV9
size: once

DNA: TGTGCCAGCAGCACGGCTAGGAACACTGAAGCTTTCTTT
CDR3: CASSTARNTEAFF
J: TRBJ1-1
length: 13
D: .
V: TRBV6-5
size: .

DNA: TGTGCTAGAGTAGGGGCTACCCAGGGAAACACCATATATTTT
CDR3: CARVGATQGNTIYF
J: TRBJ1-3
length: 14
D: .
V: TRBV25-1
size: .

DNA: TGTGCCAGTAGTCGACTGGGGGATGTCTACGAGCAGTACTTC
CDR3: CASSRLGDVYEQYF
J: TRBJ2-7
length: 14
D: .
V: TRBV19
size: many

DNA: TGTGCCAGCAGTACCACCCGACAGGCTAGCTCCTACGAGCAGTACTTC
CDR3: CASSTTRQASSYEQYF
J: TRBJ2-7
length: 16
D: .
V: TRBV7-9
size: few

DNA: TGTGCCAGCAGCCCGGGACATCGGATCGGGAGCTACACCTTC
CDR3: CASSPGHRIGSYTF
J: TRBJ1-2
length: 14
D: .
V: TRBV12-3/TRBV12-4
size: .

DNA: TGTGCCGTCTCTGCCGGGGCTGGAGAGACCCAGTACTTC
CDR3: CAVSAGAGETQYF
J: TRBJ2-5
length: 13
D: .
V: TRBV19
size: many

DNA: TGTGCCAGCAGCCAAAGGAGCAGGGAGGTTGAAGCTTTCTTT
CDR3: CASSQRSREVEAFF
J: TRBJ1-1
length: 14
D: .
V: TRBV4-2
size: few

DNA: TGTGCCAGCAGCCAACTGACAGGGCGGGAGACCCAGTACTTC
CDR3: CASSQLTGRETQYF
J: TRBJ2-5
length: 14
D: TRBD1
V: TRBV4-1
size: few

DNA: TGTGCCACCAGGAAGCTACTAGCGGGCAAGGGAGAAGAGACCCAGTACTTC
CDR3: CATRKLLAGKGEETQYF
J: TRBJ2-5
length: 17
D: TRBD2
V: TRBV24-1
size: few

DNA: TGCAGCGTCGGGGACAGGTCTGAAGCTTTCTTT
CDR3: CSVGDRSEAFF
J: TRBJ1-1
length: 11
D: TRBD1
V: TRBV29-1
size: .

DNA: TGCAGCGTTGAGTGGTCGGACTATGGCTACACCTTC
CDR3: CSVEWSDYGYTF
J: TRBJ1-2
length: 12
D: .
V: TRBV29-1
size: many

DNA: TGTGCCAGTAGTATGTCTAGCGGGAGCTACGAGCAGTACTTC
CDR3: CASSMSSGSYEQYF
J: TRBJ2-7
length: 14
D: TRBD2
V: TRBV19
size: many

DNA: TGTGCCAGCAGTTTTTGGACAAACCAAGAGACCCAGTACTTC
CDR3: CASSFWTNQETQYF
J: TRBJ2-5
length: 14
D: .
V: TRBV6-5
size: .

DNA: TGTGCCAGCAAGGGGGAGAACACTGAAGCTTTCTTT
CDR3: CASKGENTEAFF
J: TRBJ1-1
length: 12
D: .
V: TRBV6-1
size: .

DNA: TGTGCCAGCAGGCTACGGAGGAGCGGAATAACTAACTATGGCTACACCTTC
CDR3: CASRLRRSGITNYGYTF
J: TRBJ1-2
length: 17
D: .
V: TRBV7-9
size: few

DNA: TGTGCCAGCAGCTTAGATCGGGTGAGGAACAATCAGCCCCAGCATTTT
CDR3: CASSLDRVRNNQPQHF
J: TRBJ1-5
length: 16
D: .
V: TRBV11-2
size: .

DNA: TGTGCCAGCAGCGGAGGGAGGGTAGCTTTCTTT
CDR3: CASSGGRVAFF
J: TRBJ1-1
length: 11
D: .
V: TRBV11-2
size: .

DNA: TGTGCCAGCAGCTTACTCGGATCGGGATATGGCTACACCTTC
CDR3: CASSLLGSGYGYTF
J: TRBJ1-2
length: 14
D: .
V: TRBV7-2
size: many

DNA: TGTGCCAGCAGCTTTGCGGGGGCCGGGGAGACCCAGTACTTC
CDR3: CASSFAGAGETQYF
J: TRBJ2-5
length: 14
D: .
V: TRBV5-6
size: .

DNA: TGTGCCAGCAGCTCTTTAGCGGGAGATGGGGACGAGCAGTACTTC
CDR3: CASSSLAGDGDEQYF
J: TRBJ2-7
length: 15
D: TRBD2
V: TRBV5-5
size: few

DNA: TGCGCCAGCAGCTTGGGCGGGACAGGGTATCGGCAGCCCCAGCATTTT
CDR3: CASSLGGTGYRQPQHF
J: TRBJ1-5
length: 16
D: TRBD1
V: TRBV5-1
size: .

DNA: TGTGCCAGCAGTTACTCGCGGGGGCTGAACACTGAAGCTTTCTTT
CDR3: CASSYSRGLNTEAFF
J: TRBJ1-1
length: 15
D: .
V: TRBV2
size: few

DNA: TGTGCCAGCACTCCGGGAGCCAATAATTCACCCCTCCACTTT
CDR3: CASTPGANNSPLHF
J: TRBJ1-6
length: 14
D: .
V: TRBV25-1
size: .

DNA: TGTGCCAGCTCACCCGACAGCGGAGCTTTCTTT
CDR3: CASSPDSGAFF
J: TRBJ1-1
length: 11
D: .
V: TRBV14
size: few

DNA: TGCAGTGCTTTGGGACCGTACTCCTACGAGCAGTACTTC
CDR3: CSALGPYSYEQYF
J: TRBJ2-7
length: 13
D: .
V: TRBV20-1
size: .

DNA: TGTGCCAGCAGCCCCATGGGGTATAGCAATCAGCCCCAGCATTTT
CDR3: CASSPMGYSNQPQHF
J: TRBJ1-5
length: 15
D: .
V: TRBV7-8
size: many

DNA: TGCAGCTCCGAGGACAGGGTGGGGGGCTACACCTTC
CDR3: CSSEDRVGGYTF
J: TRBJ1-2
length: 12
D: TRBD1
V: TRBV29-1
size: .

DNA: TGTGCCAGCTCCCCTAGAGGCGGACTCTATGGCTACACCTTC
CDR3: CASSPRGGLYGYTF
J: TRBJ1-2
length: 14
D: .
V: TRBV12-3/TRBV12-4
size: .

DNA: TGCGCCAGCAGGCCAGGGCTAGGCACTGAAGCTTTCTTT
CDR3: CASRPGLGTEAFF
J: TRBJ1-1
length: 13
D: .
V: TRBV10-1
size: many

DNA: TGTGCCAGCAGTTACTTAACAGGGAGCACTGAAGCTTTCTTT
CDR3: CASSYLTGSTEAFF
J: TRBJ1-1
length: 14
D: .
V: TRBV6-5
size: .

DNA: TGTGCCAGCACTGAACGGGACTTCCGAGAGACCCAGTACTTC
CDR3: CASTERDFRETQYF
J: TRBJ2-5
length: 14
D: .
V: TRBV6-6
size: .

DNA: TGTGCCACCAGCAGCAAACTTACGGGGGTCTTAGAGACCCAGTACTTC
CDR3: CATSSKLTGVLETQYF
J: TRBJ2-5
length: 16
D: .
V: TRBV15
size: .

DNA: TGTGCCACCAGGACAGGGAACACCATATATTTT
CDR3: CATRTGNTIYF
J: TRBJ1-3
length: 11
D: TRBD1
V: TRBV19
size: .

DNA: TGTGCCAGCAGCTTGTCTGGCAGCCGCGAAGCTTTCTTT
CDR3: CASSLSGSREAFF
J: TRBJ1-1
length: 13
D: .
V: TRBV7-9
size: few